The 25 T cell receptor beta chains below all came from one sample that was sequenced in a study of T cell responses to AZD1222 COVID-19 vaccine. Clones were sequenced by immunoSEQ multiplex PCR, and TCRdb holds only the in-frame ones, with some missing. The sample lists roughly 93,000 clones; roughly 90% were seen once. The material was peripheral blood, obtained on day 0 of AZD1222 vaccination. These receptors all come from an adult in good health.

CDR3 amino acids: CASSDTGDQPQHF. DNA of the CDR3: TGTGCCAGCAGTGATACAGGGGATCAGCCCCAGCATTTT. The chain employs TRBV6-1 and TRBJ1-5; 7 positions match TRBD1. This CDR3 region has 13 residues. Germline values: CDR1 MNHNS, CDR2 SASEGT. Germline trimming cut 3 bases from V and 5 bases from J; bases unmatched to any gene: 1.

V usage is TRBV6-5 and J usage is TRBJ1-2, with 7 positions matching TRBD1. Germline trimming cut 2 bases from V and 8 bases from J; bases unmatched to any gene: 5. The CDR3 is 13 amino acids. Germline V gene sequence: CDR1 MNHEY, CDR2 SVGAGI. This CDR3 reads CASSYDRDGGYTF. In DNA form, the CDR3 reads TGTGCCAGCAGTTACGACAGGGATGGGGGCTACACCTTC.

The rearrangement joins TRBV28 to TRBJ2-1; 7 bases are a match to TRBD2. Losses at the gene ends were 3 bases for V and 0 bases for J; bases not matched to a gene: 5. Germline V CDR1 and CDR2: MDHEN, SYDVKM. The CDR3 is 16 amino acids. The CDR3 spells CASSFAGGSSYNEQFF. DNA of the CDR3: TGTGCCAGCAGTTTCGCGGGCGGGAGCTCCTACAATGAGCAGTTCTTC.

This chain connects TRBV28 to TRBJ2-7, with 10 bases fitting TRBD2. Germline CDR1 MDHEN, CDR2 SYDVKM. The CDR3 runs to 13 residues. Trimming at V came to 6 bases and at J to 5 bases, leaving 4 bases not matched to a gene. CDR3 coding DNA: TGTGCCAGCAGACTAGCGGGAATCGACGAGCAGTACTTC. It translates to CASRLAGIDEQYF.

This chain links TRBV5-5 with TRBJ1-5, with a tentative D call TRBD1 (5 bases). This CDR3 spans 16 amino acids. Germline-derived CDR1 and CDR2 are SGHKS and YYEKEE (reference sequence). The germline V and J ends were trimmed by 5 bases and 0 bases, with 15 bases remaining between them. CDR3 bases: TGTGCCAGCAGGTCCGGGACCGAACTTAGCAATCAGCCCCAGCATTTT. Amino acid sequence: CASRSGTELSNQPQHF.

This clone was seen just once. V gene TRBV6-1 combines with J gene TRBJ1-3; a weak D match, TRBD1 (5 bases). The V end was cut by 2 bases, the J end by 4 bases, with 12 bases between. The CDR3 spans 15 residues. CDR1 MNHNS and CDR2 SASEGT come from the germline V gene. CDR3 coding DNA: TGTGCCAGCAGTGAAACCAGGGCTTTGGGAAACACCATATATTTT. This gives the protein CASSETRALGNTIYF.

The chain recombines TRBV9 with TRBJ2-7, with TRBD1 identical over 7 bases. V was pared by 5 bases and J by 7 bases, with 15 bases of the junction left unmatched. The CDR3 sequence is 15 residues long. Per germline, CDR1 SGDLS and CDR2 YYNGEE. CDR3 nucleotide sequence: TGTGCCAGCAGTCCCTGGTCGGGACAGCGTGGGGAGCAGTACTTC. Protein: CASSPWSGQRGEQYF.

V is TRBV2 and J is TRBJ1-2; unclear D gene. The CDR3 contains 14 residues. Germline V gene data show CDR1 as SNHLY and CDR2 as FYNNEI. Trimming took 5 bases from V and 3 from J, leaving 13 bases between them. The CDR3 is CASSIAAQYYGYTF. CDR3 DNA sequence: TGTGCCAGCAGTATAGCCGCGCAGTACTATGGCTACACCTTC.

V gene TRBV1 combines with J gene TRBJ2-4. TRBV1 is a recognized pseudogene. The CDR3 covers 15 residues. The CDR3 spells CTSSQDRSPKNIQYF. The CDR3 region has the DNA TGCACCAGCAGCCAAGATCGCTCTCCCAAAAACATTCAGTACTTC.

As DNA, the CDR3 is TGTGCCAGCAGCCCCCCACTAAACCCGAGCTCCTACGAGCAGTACTTC. Its protein product is CASSPPLNPSSYEQYF. The chain combines TRBV7-9 with TRBJ2-7, with unresolved D. Trimming removed 5 bases from V and 0 bases from J, with 17 bases in between. Germline V gene sequence: CDR1 SEHNR, CDR2 FQNEAQ (reference sequence). This CDR3 is 16 amino acids long.

The count of this clone is one. The chain has TRBV28 and TRBJ1-5; TRBD1 agrees at 7 bases. The V and J ends lost 4 bases and 2 bases, in that order; junction bases with no gene match: 11. The CDR3 loop spans 17 amino acids. In germline, CDR1 is MDHEN, CDR2 SYDVKM. The DNA for the CDR3 is TGTGCCAGCAGTTCCTGGACAGGCCATGGGGGCAATCAGCCCCAGCATTTT. It specifies CASSSWTGHGGNQPQHF.

This chain joins TRBV19 and TRBJ2-7, with D possibly being TRBD1 or TRBD2 (5 bases each). V lost 2 bases and J 5 bases, leaving 13 bases between the germline ends. Germline V gene lookup returns CDR1 LNHDA and CDR2 SQIVND (reference sequence). The CDR3 loop spans 14 amino acids. The CDR3 region has the DNA TGTGCCAGTAGTATACGGGGCAGGGACGACGAGCAGTACTTC. This gives the protein CASSIRGRDDEQYF.

V is TRBV11-3 and J is TRBJ2-3; D remains ambiguous. The CDR3 is made up of 13 amino acids. V lost 0 bases to trimming and J lost 6 bases, with 7 bases between them. Per germline, CDR1 SGHNT and CDR2 YENEEA. The CDR3 DNA is TGTGCCAGCAGCTTAGATATGTGGGATACGCAGTATTTT. This encodes CASSLDMWDTQYF.

This clone was picked up one time. The chain is built from TRBV2 and TRBJ2-7; 10 nucleotides match TRBD1. V shed 6 bases and J 4 bases; nucleotides not matched to a gene: 6. Germline lookup yields CDR1 SNHLY and CDR2 FYNNEI. The CDR3 contains 14 residues. The CDR3 DNA sequence: TGTGCCAGCAGGGGGGACAGGGGACTGTACGAGCAGTACTTC. Amino acid sequence: CASRGDRGLYEQYF.

The chain uses TRBV7-2 and TRBJ2-7, with D perhaps given as TRBD1 or TRBD2 (5 bases each). The CDR3 sequence is 15 residues long. The germline V and J ends were trimmed by 5 bases and 3 bases, with 17 bases remaining between them. Germline CDR1 and CDR2: SGHTA and FQGNSA. This CDR3 reads CASSRRGQGDYEQYF. The CDR3, as DNA: TGTGCCAGCAGCCGCCGAGGGCAGGGTGACTACGAGCAGTACTTC.

The CDR3 protein is CASSQVRGTTEAFF. The CDR3 coding sequence is TGCGCCAGCAGCCAAGTAAGGGGGACCACTGAAGCTTTCTTT. This sequence joins TRBV4-3 and TRBJ1-1; weak D call: TRBD1 (6 bases). In germline, CDR1 is LGHNA, CDR2 YSLEER. This CDR3 has 14 residues. V was clipped by 1 base and J by 4 bases, with 10 bases between them.

This clone came up once. V gene TRBV7-2 combines with J gene TRBJ2-2; D is perhaps TRBD1 (5 bases). In germline, CDR1 is SGHTA, CDR2 FQGNSA. The V end was cut by 5 bases, the J end by 4 bases, with 11 bases between. The CDR3 consists of 14 residues. The CDR3 DNA reads TGTGCCAGCAGCAACACCAGGGCCACCGGGGAGCTGTTTTTT. It yields the protein CASSNTRATGELFF. The whole variable domain, filled in from reference TRBV7-2 and TRBJ2-2, reads GAGVSQSPSNKVTEKGKDVELRCDPISGHTALYWYRQSLGQGLEFLIYFQGNSAPDKSGLPSDRFSAERTGGSVSTLTIQRTQQEDSAVYLCASSNTRATGELFFGEGSRLTVL.

This chain uses TRBV9 with TRBJ2-7; the match to TRBD2 covers 12 bases. Germline trimming cut 0 bases from V and 2 bases from J; bases unmatched to any gene: 0. This CDR3 spans 15 amino acids. Germline V gene lookup returns CDR1 SGDLS and CDR2 YYNGEE. The CDR3 region is CASSVGTSGTYEQYF. In nucleotides, the CDR3 is TGTGCCAGCAGCGTAGGGACTAGCGGGACCTACGAGCAGTACTTC. The complete variable domain, with remaining parts taken from reference TRBV9 and TRBJ2-7, reads DSGVTQTPKHLITATGQRVTLRCSPRSGDLSVYWYQQSLDQGLQFLIQYYNGEERAKGNILERFSAQQFPDLHSELNLSSLELGDSALYFCASSVGTSGTYEQYFGPGTRLTVT.

The rearrangement joins TRBV3-1 (or the pseudogene TRBV3-2) to TRBJ2-1; a weak D match, TRBD2 (7 bases). Trimming took off 4 bases at V and 2 bases at J, with 18 bases between the two ends. Germline CDR1 and CDR2: LGHDT and YNNKEL (reference sequence). The CDR3 contains 17 residues. CDR3 residues: CASSPGRGGWTYNEQFF. The DNA for the CDR3 is TGTGCCAGCAGCCCCGGAAGGGGGGGGTGGACCTACAATGAGCAGTTCTTC.

This clone was picked up a small number of times. The chain carries TRBV27 and TRBJ1-2, with TRBD1 as a possible D gene (5 bases). V was clipped by 2 bases and J by 5 bases, with 15 bases between them. This CDR3 region has 15 residues. Germline lookup yields CDR1 MNHEY and CDR2 SMNVEV (reference sequence). CDR3: CASSLQVTGPYGYTF. As DNA, the CDR3 is TGTGCCAGCAGTTTACAAGTTACAGGACCTTATGGCTACACCTTC.

The gene calls are TRBV5-1 and TRBJ2-5, with TRBD1 identical over 9 bases. Per germline, CDR1 SGHRS and CDR2 YFSETQ. The CDR3 totals 14 residues. With V trimmed by 7 bases and J by 5 bases, 9 bases remained unmatched. CDR3 protein: CASFFTGGSETQYF. The CDR3 bases are TGCGCCAGCTTTTTCACAGGGGGCAGTGAGACCCAGTACTTC. Based on the CDR3 plus reference TRBV5-1 and TRBJ2-5, the full variable domain is KAGVTQTPRYLIKTRGQQVTLSCSPISGHRSVSWYQQTPGQGLQFLFEYFSETQRNKGNFPGRFSGRQFSNSRSEMNVSTLELGDSALYLCASFFTGGSETQYFGPGTRLLVL.

The chain joins TRBV28 to TRBJ1-2, with unresolved D. CDR1 and CDR2 (germline): MDHEN, SYDVKM. The CDR3 consists of 15 residues. V was shortened by 5 bases and J by 4 bases, with 17 bases between the two germline ends. CDR3 amino acids: CASSPNMIAVYGYTF. The CDR3 DNA is TGTGCCAGCAGTCCAAATATGATCGCCGTCTATGGCTACACCTTC.

The chain employs TRBV18 and TRBJ2-7, with 7 bases aligning to TRBD1. V dropped 3 bases and J dropped 0; count of bases not matched to a gene: 2. This CDR3 contains 14 residues. Germline values: CDR1 KGHSH, CDR2 LQKENI. The CDR3 here is CASSPRDSSYEQYF. In nucleotides, the CDR3 is TGTGCCAGCTCACCCCGGGACAGCTCCTACGAGCAGTACTTC.

The chain has TRBV4-1 and TRBJ1-3; D remains unclear. The CDR3 runs to 14 residues. Germline lookup yields CDR1 MGHRA and CDR2 YSYEKL. Trimming cost V 3 bases and J 0 bases, with 6 bases left between them. CDR3 in amino acids: CASSHGISGNTIYF. Here the CDR3 DNA reads TGCGCCAGCAGCCACGGGATCTCTGGAAACACCATATATTTT.

J is TRBJ1-5 and V is TRBV12-3 or TRBV12-4; D remains unclear. The CDR3 sequence is 13 residues long. V was trimmed by 2 bases and J by 7 bases, leaving 9 bases between them. The CDR3 is CASSLYGRQPQHF. CDR3 nucleotides: TGTGCCAGCAGTTTATATGGGAGGCAGCCCCAGCATTTT.